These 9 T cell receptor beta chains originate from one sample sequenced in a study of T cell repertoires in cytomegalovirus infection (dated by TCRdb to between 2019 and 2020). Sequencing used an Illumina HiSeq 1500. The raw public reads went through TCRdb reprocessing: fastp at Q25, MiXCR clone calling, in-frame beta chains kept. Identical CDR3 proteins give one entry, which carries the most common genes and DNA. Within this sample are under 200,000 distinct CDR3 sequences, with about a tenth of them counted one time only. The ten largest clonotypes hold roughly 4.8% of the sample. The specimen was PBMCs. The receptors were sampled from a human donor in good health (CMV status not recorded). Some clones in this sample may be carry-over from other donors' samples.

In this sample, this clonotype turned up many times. CDR3 loop: CASSRLFAANVLTF. The CDR3 region has the DNA TGTGCCAGCAGCCGTCTTTTTGCGGCCAACGTCCTGACTTTC. The chain is built from TRBV7-2 and TRBJ2-6; no clear D gene. Looked up from germline, CDR1 is SGHTA and CDR2 is FQGNSA. The V end was cut by 5 bases, the J end by 6 bases, with 11 bases between. This CDR3 is built from 14 residues. Based on the CDR3 plus reference TRBV7-2 and TRBJ2-6, the full variable domain is GAGVSQSPSNKVTEKGKDVELRCDPISGHTALYWYRQSLGQGLEFLIYFQGNSAPDKSGLPSDRFSAERTGGSVSTLTIQRTQQEDSAVYLCASSRLFAANVLTFGAGSRLTVL.

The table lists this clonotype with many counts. The CDR3 DNA reads TGTGCCAGCTCAGACAGGGGTAGCGACGAGCAGTACGTC. Encoded protein: CASSDRGSDEQYV. The rearrangement joins TRBV27 to TRBJ2-7; 8 positions agree with TRBD1. Trimming cost V 8 bases and J 5 bases; bases outside gene matches: 8. The CDR3 has 13 amino acids. Germline V lookup: CDR1 MNHEY, CDR2 SMNVEV (reference sequence).

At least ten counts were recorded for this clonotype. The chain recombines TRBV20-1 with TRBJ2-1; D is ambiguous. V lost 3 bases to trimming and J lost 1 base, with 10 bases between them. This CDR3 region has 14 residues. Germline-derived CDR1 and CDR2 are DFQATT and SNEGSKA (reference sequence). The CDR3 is CSASPLLSYNEQFF. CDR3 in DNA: TGCAGTGCTAGCCCCTTACTATCCTACAATGAGCAGTTCTTC.

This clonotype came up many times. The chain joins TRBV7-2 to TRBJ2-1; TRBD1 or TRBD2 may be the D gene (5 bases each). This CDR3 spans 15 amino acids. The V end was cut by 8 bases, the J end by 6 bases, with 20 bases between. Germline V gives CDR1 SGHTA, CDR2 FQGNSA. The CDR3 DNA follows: TGTGCCAGCTGTTCCGGGACCAAGTATAGCAATGAGCAGTTCTTC. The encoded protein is CASCSGTKYSNEQFF. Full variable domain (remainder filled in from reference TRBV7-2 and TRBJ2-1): GAGVSQSPSNKVTEKGKDVELRCDPISGHTALYWYRQSLGQGLEFLIYFQGNSAPDKSGLPSDRFSAERTGGSVSTLTIQRTQQEDSAVYLCASCSGTKYSNEQFFGPGTRLTVL.

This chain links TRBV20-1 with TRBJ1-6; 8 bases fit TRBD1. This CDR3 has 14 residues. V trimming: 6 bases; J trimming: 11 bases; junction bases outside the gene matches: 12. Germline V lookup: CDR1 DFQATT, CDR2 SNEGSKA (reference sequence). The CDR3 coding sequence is TGCAGTGCCCGCCCCCCACAGGGGGAGGCACCCCTCCACTTT. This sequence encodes CSARPPQGEAPLHF.

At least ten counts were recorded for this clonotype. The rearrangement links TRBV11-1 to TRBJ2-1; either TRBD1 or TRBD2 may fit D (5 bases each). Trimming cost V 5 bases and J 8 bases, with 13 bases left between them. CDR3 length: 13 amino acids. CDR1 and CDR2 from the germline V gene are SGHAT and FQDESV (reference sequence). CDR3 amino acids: CASSPGTGYEQFF. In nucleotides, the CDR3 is TGTGCCAGCAGCCCGGGGACCGGCTATGAGCAGTTCTTC.

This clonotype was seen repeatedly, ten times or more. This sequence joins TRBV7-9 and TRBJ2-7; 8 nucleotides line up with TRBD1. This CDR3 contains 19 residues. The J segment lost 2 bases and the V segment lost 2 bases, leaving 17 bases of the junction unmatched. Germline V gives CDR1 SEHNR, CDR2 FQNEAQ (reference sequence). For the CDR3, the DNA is TGTGCCAGCAGCTTATTCCCCCGCCCAGGGGGCATGTCAACCTACGAGCAGTACTTC. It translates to CASSLFPRPGGMSTYEQYF.

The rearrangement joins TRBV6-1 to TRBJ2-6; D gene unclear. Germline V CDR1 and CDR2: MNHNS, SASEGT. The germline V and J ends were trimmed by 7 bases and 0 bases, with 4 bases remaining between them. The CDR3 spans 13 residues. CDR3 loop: CASTSSGANVLTF. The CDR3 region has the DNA TGTGCCAGCACTAGCTCTGGGGCCAACGTCCTGACTTTC.

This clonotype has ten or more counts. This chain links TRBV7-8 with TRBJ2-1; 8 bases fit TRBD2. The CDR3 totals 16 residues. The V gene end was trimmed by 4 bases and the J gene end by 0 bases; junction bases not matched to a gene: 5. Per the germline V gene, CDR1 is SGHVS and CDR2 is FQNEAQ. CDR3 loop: CASSSLAGNSYNEQFF. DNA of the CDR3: TGTGCCAGCAGCTCCTTAGCGGGGAACTCCTACAATGAGCAGTTCTTC.